The 25 T cell receptor beta chains presented below share a single source sample, sequenced in a study of long-term antiretroviral therapy in people with HIV. Survey-level resolution applied to immunoSEQ assay v3.0. Measured with immunoSEQ multiplex PCR; TCRdb has only the in-frame clones, and not every one. The sample has 19,000 or so clones, about 88% seen once; the top ten hold roughly 7.3%. Sequences were derived from unsorted PBMCs, sampled 0.9 years after starting antiretroviral therapy. The receptors here all came from a man younger than 35 with HIV.

V is TRBV15 and J is TRBJ1-2; D call uncertain. The CDR3 loop spans 12 amino acids. Germline assignment: CDR1 LNHNV and CDR2 YYDKDF (reference sequence). The V gene lost 0 bases and the J gene lost 5 bases, with 4 bases spanning the gap. The chain's CDR3 is CATSRDKYGYTF. The DNA of the CDR3 is TGTGCCACCAGCAGAGATAAGTATGGCTACACCTTC.

The CDR3 DNA follows: TGTGCCAGCAGACGGGGACAGGCAGTTAACGAGCAGTACGTC. It is translated as CASRRGQAVNEQYV. The chain uses TRBV6-5 and TRBJ2-7; TRBD1 matches 8 bases. CDR3 length: 14 residues. Looked up from germline, CDR1 is MNHEY and CDR2 is SVGAGI. V shed 6 bases, J shed 5 bases, and the junction held 9 bases outside the gene matches.

The CDR3 sequence: CASSVSGGNGELFF. CDR3 bases: TGTGCCAGCAGCGTTAGCGGGGGGAACGGGGAGCTGTTTTTT. V and J are TRBV9 and TRBJ2-2; 10 bases are a match to TRBD2. This CDR3 comprises 14 residues. V trimming: 2 bases; J trimming: 7 bases; junction bases outside the gene matches: 2. Germline assignment: CDR1 SGDLS and CDR2 YYNGEE.

This chain uses TRBV4-2 with TRBJ2-3; 11 nucleotides match TRBD2. CDR3 length: 16 amino acids. With V trimmed by 5 bases and J by 5 bases, 9 bases remained unmatched. Germline CDR1 is LGHNA and CDR2 is YNFKEQ. CDR3 bases: TGTGCCAGCAGCTCCCTAGCGGGGGGCGGGAAAGATACGCAGTATTTT. It encodes CASSSLAGGGKDTQYF.

This clone was recorded a few times. The V and J genes are TRBV15 and TRBJ1-2; tentatively, D is TRBD1 (6 bases). Trimming pared 6 bases from V and 8 bases from J, leaving 13 bases between. Germline V gene sequence: CDR1 LNHNV, CDR2 YYDKDF (reference sequence). This CDR3 is 12 amino acids long. The CDR3 coding sequence is TGTGCCACCAGGGACAGCCGTGAGGGCTACACCTTC. The encoded protein is CATRDSREGYTF.

V usage is TRBV7-2 and J usage is TRBJ2-7; D perhaps matches TRBD1 (5 bases). Germline V gives CDR1 SGHTA, CDR2 FQGNSA. V was shortened by 5 bases and J by 7 bases, with 15 bases between the two germline ends. The CDR3 is 13 residues long. For the CDR3, the DNA is TGTGCCAGCAGCCCGGACATCGGTTTAGAGCAGTACGTC. It translates to CASSPDIGLEQYV.

The CDR3 protein is CASSPPPGQGIRELFF. As DNA, the CDR3 is TGTGCCAGCAGCCCTCCCCCAGGACAGGGAATCCGGGAGCTGTTTTTT. The chain joins TRBV7-3 to TRBJ2-2, with 8 bases matching TRBD1. From germline, CDR1 is SGHTA and CDR2 FQGTGA. The V gene end was trimmed by 5 bases and the J gene end by 9 bases; junction bases not matched to a gene: 14. The CDR3 loop spans 16 amino acids.

The rearrangement uses TRBV14 and TRBJ1-1; D ambiguous. The V end was cut by 4 bases, the J end by 8 bases, with 14 bases between. Germline CDR1 is SGHDN and CDR2 is FVKESK. CDR3 length: 13 amino acids. The CDR3 protein is CASSRRLEGEAFF. DNA for the CDR3: TGTGCCAGCAGCCGCCGACTCGAAGGGGAAGCTTTCTTT.

This clone is large. The genes are TRBV7-9 and TRBJ1-2, with a possible D match to TRBD1 (6 bases). This CDR3 spans 16 amino acids. Trimming stripped 4 bases from V and 8 bases from J, with 23 bases between. Per germline, CDR1 SEHNR and CDR2 FQNEAQ (reference sequence). The CDR3 protein is CASSSSILSGADGYTF. The CDR3 DNA is TGTGCCAGCAGCTCATCTATTTTATCGGGGGCGGACGGCTACACCTTC. The full variable domain, in which reference TRBV7-9 and TRBJ1-2 provide the parts outside the CDR3, is DTGVSQNPRHKITKRGQNVTFRCDPISEHNRLYWYRQTLGQGPEFLTYFQNEAQLEKSRLLSDRFSAERPKGSFSTLEIQRTEQGDSAMYLCASSSSILSGADGYTFGSGTRLTVV.

This chain joins TRBV7-8 and TRBJ1-2, with D unresolved. V was clipped by 5 bases and J by 0 bases, with 25 bases between them. Looked up from germline, CDR1 is SGHVS and CDR2 is FQNEAQ. The CDR3 has 19 amino acids. DNA for the CDR3: TGTGCCAGCAGCCCCGCGGCTAGAGTGGTCGCAGGAGCTAACTATGGCTACACCTTC. Protein sequence: CASSPAARVVAGANYGYTF.

V and J are TRBV2 and TRBJ2-3; tentatively, D is TRBD1 (7 bases). The CDR3 runs to 15 residues. Trimming shortened V by 5 bases and J by 1 base, and 13 bases separated the two germline ends. From germline, CDR1 is SNHLY and CDR2 FYNNEI. CDR3 nucleotides: TGTGCCAGCAGTCCAGGGGGGACAGGCACAGATACGCAGTATTTT. Translation gives CASSPGGTGTDTQYF.

V gene TRBV5-1 combines with J gene TRBJ1-1; tentatively, D is TRBD1 (5 bases). This CDR3 has 14 amino acids. The germline V gene encodes CDR1 SGHRS and CDR2 YFSETQ. Trimming shortened V by 4 bases and J by 4 bases, and 14 bases separated the two germline ends. The CDR3 loop is CASSDGGLGTEAFF. In DNA form, the CDR3 reads TGCGCCAGCAGCGACGGGGGGTTAGGCACTGAAGCTTTCTTT.

V gene TRBV14 combines with J gene TRBJ1-1; no reliable D call. V lost 4 bases to trimming and J lost 1 base, with 13 bases between them. Germline loops: CDR1 SGHDN, CDR2 FVKESK. This CDR3 contains 15 residues. DNA for the CDR3: TGTGCCAGCAGCCCCGCAAGATTATCGAACACTGAAGCTTTCTTT. Encoded protein: CASSPARLSNTEAFF.

A word on this clone: One junction end does not reproduce the germline sequence, and a read error may be involved. This chain joins TRBV18 and TRBJ1-5; 7 bases line up with TRBD1. The germline V gene encodes CDR1 KGHSH and CDR2 LQKENI. This CDR3 spans 18 amino acids. As DNA, the CDR3 is TGTGCCAGCTCACCACAGGACCCACGACAGGGAGGAGGTCAGGCCCAGCATTTT. Its protein product is CASSPQDPRQGGGQAQHF.

This CDR3 reads CASGVTEAFF. In DNA form, the CDR3 reads TGTGCCAGTGGGGTCACTGAAGCTTTCTTT. The chain is built from TRBV19 and TRBJ1-1; D remains ambiguous. The germline CDR1 and CDR2 sequences are LNHDA and SQIVND (reference sequence). There are 10 residues in the CDR3. V was clipped by 8 bases and J by 4 bases, with 5 bases between them.

The gene calls are TRBV5-1 and TRBJ1-2; 9 positions match TRBD1. Germline assignment: CDR1 SGHRS and CDR2 YFSETQ. The length of the CDR3 is 15 residues. Trimming at V came to 1 base and at J to 5 bases, leaving 6 bases not matched to a gene. The CDR3: CASSLNDRGFYGYTF. The CDR3 DNA is TGCGCCAGCAGCTTGAATGACAGGGGGTTTTATGGCTACACCTTC.

This rearrangement joins TRBV28 to TRBJ2-3; D gene ambiguous. The CDR3 extends over 13 amino acids. CDR1 is MDHEN and CDR2 is SYDVKM in the germline V gene. V lost 3 bases and J 0 bases, leaving 4 bases between the germline ends. The CDR3 DNA reads as TGTGCCAGCAGTTTGGTAAGCACAGATACGCAGTATTTT. Encoded protein: CASSLVSTDTQYF.

The chain carries TRBV28 and TRBJ1-3; D remains ambiguous. The V gene's germline CDR1 is MDHEN and CDR2 SYDVKM. The CDR3 has 14 amino acids. V lost 3 bases and J lost 0, with 6 bases in between. The CDR3 coding sequence is TGTGCCAGCAGTTTGGGAATCTCTGGAAACACCATATATTTT. This codes for CASSLGISGNTIYF.

This clone turned up a few times. The V call is TRBV2, the J call TRBJ2-7; no clear D. Germline lookup yields CDR1 SNHLY and CDR2 FYNNEI. V shed 5 bases and J shed 4 bases, with 6 bases lying between them. The CDR3 is 11 residues long. The DNA of the CDR3 is TGTGCCAGCAGTCCACGATACGAGCAGTACTTC. Amino acid sequence: CASSPRYEQYF.

This clone was detected only a few times. The V gene is TRBV5-1, the J gene TRBJ2-5, with D possibly being TRBD2 (6 bases). The CDR3 runs 14 residues. V was pared by 4 bases and J by 1 base, with 11 bases between. The germline V gene has CDR1 SGHRS and CDR2 YFSETQ. The chain's CDR3 is CASSPGTPQETQYF. The CDR3 region has the DNA TGCGCCAGCAGCCCCGGGACTCCCCAAGAGACCCAGTACTTC.

V and J are TRBV7-8 and TRBJ2-3; 8 positions match TRBD2. The J segment lost 9 bases and the V segment lost 8 bases, leaving 19 bases of the junction unmatched. There are 16 residues in the CDR3. Germline V gives CDR1 SGHVS, CDR2 FQNEAQ. CDR3 nucleotides: TGTGCCAGCTGTACTAGCGGAGCCCCCCAAGGTGGCACGCAGTATTTT. It translates to CASCTSGAPQGGTQYF.

The chain carries TRBV4-1 and TRBJ1-5; no clear D gene. CDR1 MGHRA and CDR2 YSYEKL come from the germline V gene. Trimming removed 0 bases at V and 0 bases at J, with 12 bases between. This CDR3 spans 17 amino acids. The CDR3, as DNA: TGCGCCAGCAGCCAAGATACCCGGACCGATAGCAATCAGCCCCAGCATTTT. Amino acid sequence: CASSQDTRTDSNQPQHF.

This clone appeared once. This chain connects TRBV30 to TRBJ2-5; D possibly corresponds to TRBD2 (7 bases). Per the germline V gene, CDR1 is GTSNPN and CDR2 is SVGIG (reference sequence). This CDR3 contains 13 residues. The V end lost 0 bases, the J end lost 6 bases, and 11 bases lay between the germline ends. The CDR3: CAWSVGGGKTQYF. The CDR3 nucleotides read TGTGCCTGGAGTGTGGGCGGGGGCAAGACCCAGTACTTC.

V and J are TRBV28 and TRBJ1-5, with D possibly TRBD1 on 6 matching bases. Germline V gene lookup returns CDR1 MDHEN and CDR2 SYDVKM. CDR3 length equals 14 residues. The V gene lost 1 base and the J gene lost 6 bases, with 10 bases spanning the gap. This chain's CDR3 is CASSLYRVGQPQHF. In DNA form, the CDR3 reads TGTGCCAGCAGTTTATACAGGGTAGGTCAGCCCCAGCATTTT.

This sequence joins TRBV10-3 and TRBJ2-1; possibly TRBD1 for D (6 bases). The germline CDR1 and CDR2 sequences are ENHRY and SYGVKD. The V gene lost 4 bases and the J gene lost 0 bases, with 7 bases spanning the gap. CDR3 length equals 14 residues. The CDR3 bases are TGTGCCATCAGTGGGACAGACTCCTACAATGAGCAGTTCTTC. This translates into CAISGTDSYNEQFF.